This T cell receptor (beta chain) derives from a study of T-cell memory formation after mild COVID-19. About the study: Among the donors, TCR clusters were largely specific to each donor.

Researchers used 5'RACE with constant-segment primers to make TCR alpha and TCR beta cDNA libraries that carry sample barcodes and UMIs. TCRdb ran MiXCR on the 5' RACE reads and lists one entry per CDR3 protein. The sample consists of 540,000 or so distinct CDR3 sequences, roughly 20% of them appearing once. In its sample, this clonotype was seen a few times. Trimming removed 2 bases from V and 10 bases from J; junction bases left unmatched: 10. This CDR3 has 14 residues. Per the germline V gene, CDR1 is SGHTS and CDR2 is YDEGEE. Sequencing used PBMCs or a T cell subset sorted from them (not recorded which). The chain is built from TRBV5-8 and TRBJ2-3, with 7 positions matching TRBD2. The origin of this receptor is an adult woman who had mild COVID-19 (a few samples of this study predate the infection). Cell type and time point are not known. CDR3 in amino acids: CASSLSVAGRAQYF. The CDR3 DNA reads as TGTGCCAGCAGCTTAAGCGTAGCGGGCAGGGCGCAGTATTTT.